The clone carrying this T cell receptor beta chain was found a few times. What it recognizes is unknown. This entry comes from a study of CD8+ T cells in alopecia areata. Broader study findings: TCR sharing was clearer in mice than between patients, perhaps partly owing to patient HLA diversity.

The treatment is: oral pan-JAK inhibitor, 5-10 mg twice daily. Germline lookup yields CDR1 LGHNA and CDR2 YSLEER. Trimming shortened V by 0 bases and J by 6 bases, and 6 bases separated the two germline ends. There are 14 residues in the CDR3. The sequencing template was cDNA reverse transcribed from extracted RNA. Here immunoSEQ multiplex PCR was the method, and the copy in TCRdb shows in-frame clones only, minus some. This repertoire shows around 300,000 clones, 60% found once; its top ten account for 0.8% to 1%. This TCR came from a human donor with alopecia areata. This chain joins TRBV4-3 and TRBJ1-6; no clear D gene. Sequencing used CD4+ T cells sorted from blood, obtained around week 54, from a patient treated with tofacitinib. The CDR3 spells CASSQEVLNSPLHF. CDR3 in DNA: TGCGCCAGCAGCCAAGAAGTCCTTAATTCACCCCTCCACTTT.